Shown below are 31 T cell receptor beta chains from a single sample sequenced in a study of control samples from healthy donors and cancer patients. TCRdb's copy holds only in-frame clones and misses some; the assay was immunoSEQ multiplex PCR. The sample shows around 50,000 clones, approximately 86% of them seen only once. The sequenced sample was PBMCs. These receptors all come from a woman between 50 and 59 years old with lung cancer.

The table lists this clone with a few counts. In DNA form, the CDR3 reads TGTGCCATCAGGGAGACAGGGGGGAACACTGAAGCTTTCTTT. Protein sequence: CAIRETGGNTEAFF. The chain is built from TRBV10-3 and TRBJ1-1; 9 nucleotides align to TRBD1. V was pared by 6 bases and J by 1 base, with 3 bases of the junction left unmatched. Germline loops: CDR1 ENHRY, CDR2 SYGVKD. The CDR3 is 14 residues long.

CDR3 in amino acids: CASSLLFTGELFF. CDR3 in DNA: TGCGCCAGCAGCTTACTATTCACCGGGGAGCTGTTTTTT. The chain is built from TRBV5-1 and TRBJ2-2; D gene ambiguous. Deletions cut 2 bases from V and 4 bases from J, with 6 bases between. The V gene's germline CDR1 is SGHRS and CDR2 YFSETQ. CDR3 length: 13 residues.

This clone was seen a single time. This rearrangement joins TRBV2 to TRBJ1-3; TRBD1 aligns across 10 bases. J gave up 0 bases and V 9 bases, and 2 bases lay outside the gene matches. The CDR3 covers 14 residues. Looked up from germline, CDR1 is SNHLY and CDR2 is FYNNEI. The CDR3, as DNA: TGTGCCAGGACAGGGGGCCTCTCTGGAAACACCATATATTTT. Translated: CARTGGLSGNTIYF.

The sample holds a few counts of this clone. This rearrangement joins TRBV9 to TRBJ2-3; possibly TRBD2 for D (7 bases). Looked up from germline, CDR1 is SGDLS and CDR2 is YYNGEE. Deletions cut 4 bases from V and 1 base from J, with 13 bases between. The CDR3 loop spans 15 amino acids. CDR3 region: CASSRRGAGTDTQYF. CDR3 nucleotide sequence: TGTGCCAGCAGCAGACGGGGGGCGGGCACAGATACGCAGTATTTT. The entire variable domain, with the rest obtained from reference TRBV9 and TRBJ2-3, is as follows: DSGVTQTPKHLITATGQRVTLRCSPRSGDLSVYWYQQSLDQGLQFLIQYYNGEERAKGNILERFSAQQFPDLHSELNLSSLELGDSALYFCASSRRGAGTDTQYFGPGTRLTVL.

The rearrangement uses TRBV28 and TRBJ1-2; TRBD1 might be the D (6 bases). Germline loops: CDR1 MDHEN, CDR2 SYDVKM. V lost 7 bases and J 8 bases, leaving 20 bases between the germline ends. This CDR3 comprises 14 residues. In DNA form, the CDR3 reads TGTGCCAGCATCTCTCCGGCAGGGGAAAGCGGCTACACCTTC. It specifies CASISPAGESGYTF.

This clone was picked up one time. CDR3 amino acids: CASSSTGAVSYNEQFF. CDR3 bases: TGTGCCAGCAGTTCAACAGGGGCGGTGTCATACAATGAGCAGTTCTTC. The chain links TRBV28 to TRBJ2-1; 7 bases align to TRBD1. Germline loops: CDR1 MDHEN, CDR2 SYDVKM. The V segment lost 4 bases and the J segment 4 bases; nucleotides outside the gene matches: 10. This CDR3 region has 16 residues.

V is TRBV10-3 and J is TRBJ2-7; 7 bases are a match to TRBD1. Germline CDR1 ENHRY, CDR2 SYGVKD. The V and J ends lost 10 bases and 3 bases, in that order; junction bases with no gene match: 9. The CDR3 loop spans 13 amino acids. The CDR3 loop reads CATTGTEYYEQYF. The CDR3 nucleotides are TGTGCCACCACCGGGACAGAGTACTACGAGCAGTACTTC.

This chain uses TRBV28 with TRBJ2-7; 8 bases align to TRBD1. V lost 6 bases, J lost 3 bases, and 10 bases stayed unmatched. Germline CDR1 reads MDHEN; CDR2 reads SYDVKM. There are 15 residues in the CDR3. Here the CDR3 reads CASRTIGTGHYEQYF. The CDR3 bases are TGTGCCAGCAGGACAATCGGGACAGGTCACTACGAGCAGTACTTC.

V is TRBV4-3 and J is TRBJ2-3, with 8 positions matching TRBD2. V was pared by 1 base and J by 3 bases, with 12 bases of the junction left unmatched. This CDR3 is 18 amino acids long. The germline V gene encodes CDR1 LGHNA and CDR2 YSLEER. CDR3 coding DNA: TGCGCCAGCAGCCAAGTGGCGGGGGGTGCATATCCGACAGATACGCAGTATTTT. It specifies CASSQVAGGAYPTDTQYF.

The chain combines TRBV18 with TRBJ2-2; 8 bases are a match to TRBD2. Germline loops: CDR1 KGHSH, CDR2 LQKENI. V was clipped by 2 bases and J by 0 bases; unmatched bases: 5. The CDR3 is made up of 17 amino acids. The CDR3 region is CASSPFGRASNTGELFF. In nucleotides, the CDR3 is TGTGCCAGCTCACCATTCGGGAGGGCTTCGAACACCGGGGAGCTGTTTTTT.

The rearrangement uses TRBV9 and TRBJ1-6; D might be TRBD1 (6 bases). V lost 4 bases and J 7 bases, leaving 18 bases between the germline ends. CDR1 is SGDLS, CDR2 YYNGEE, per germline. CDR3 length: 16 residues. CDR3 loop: CASSLQQGMVNSPLHF. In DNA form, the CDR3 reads TGTGCCAGCAGCCTGCAACAGGGCATGGTAAATTCACCCCTCCACTTT.

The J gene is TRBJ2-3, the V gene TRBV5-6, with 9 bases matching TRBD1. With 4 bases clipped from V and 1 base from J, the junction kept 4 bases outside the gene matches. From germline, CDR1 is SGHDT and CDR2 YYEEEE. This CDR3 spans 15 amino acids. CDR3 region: CASSIRTGGTDTQYF. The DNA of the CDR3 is TGTGCCAGCAGCATACGGACAGGGGGCACAGATACGCAGTATTTT.

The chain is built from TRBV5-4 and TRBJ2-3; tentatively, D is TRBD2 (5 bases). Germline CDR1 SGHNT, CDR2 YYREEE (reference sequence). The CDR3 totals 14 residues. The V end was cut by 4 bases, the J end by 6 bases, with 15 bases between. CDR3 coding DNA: TGTGCCAGCAGCCCGAGGGATCTCGGGGATACGCAGTATTTT. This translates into CASSPRDLGDTQYF.

In DNA, the CDR3 is TGTGCCAGTAGTATACTCGGCAGGGATGATCAGCCCCAGCATTTT. It yields the protein CASSILGRDDQPQHF. The genes are TRBV19 and TRBJ1-5; perhaps TRBD1 as D (5 bases). Germline V CDR1 and CDR2: LNHDA, SQIVND (reference sequence). CDR3 size: 15 residues. Trimming cost V 2 bases and J 5 bases, with 13 bases left between them.

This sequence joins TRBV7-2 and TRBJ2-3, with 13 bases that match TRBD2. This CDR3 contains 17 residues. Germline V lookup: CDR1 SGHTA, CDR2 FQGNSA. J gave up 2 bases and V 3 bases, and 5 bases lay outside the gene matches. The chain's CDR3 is CASSFLTSGGATDTQYF. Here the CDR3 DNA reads TGTGCCAGCAGCTTTCTAACTAGCGGGGGGGCCACAGATACGCAGTATTTT.

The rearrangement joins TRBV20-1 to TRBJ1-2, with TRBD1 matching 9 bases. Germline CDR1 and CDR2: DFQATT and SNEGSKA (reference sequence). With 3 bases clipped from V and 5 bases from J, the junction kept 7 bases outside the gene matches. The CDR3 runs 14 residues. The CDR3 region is CSASWGQGLYGYTF. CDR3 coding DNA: TGCAGTGCTAGTTGGGGACAGGGCTTATATGGCTACACCTTC.

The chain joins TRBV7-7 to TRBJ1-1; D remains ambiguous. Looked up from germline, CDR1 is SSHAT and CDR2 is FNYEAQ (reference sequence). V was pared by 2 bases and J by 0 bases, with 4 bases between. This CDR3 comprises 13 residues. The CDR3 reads CASSLRMNTEAFF. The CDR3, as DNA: TGTGCCAGCAGCTTAAGGATGAACACTGAAGCTTTCTTT.

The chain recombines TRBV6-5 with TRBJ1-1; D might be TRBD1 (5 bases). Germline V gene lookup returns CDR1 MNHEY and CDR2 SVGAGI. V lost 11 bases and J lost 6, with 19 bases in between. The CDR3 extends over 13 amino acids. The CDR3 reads CAVKTGVGSEAFF. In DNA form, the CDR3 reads TGTGCCGTAAAGACGGGGGTAGGATCTGAAGCTTTCTTT.

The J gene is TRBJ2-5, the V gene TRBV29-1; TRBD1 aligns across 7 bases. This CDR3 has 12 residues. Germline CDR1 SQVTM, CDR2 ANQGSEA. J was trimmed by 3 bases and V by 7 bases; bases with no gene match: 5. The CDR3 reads CSAQTGEETQYF. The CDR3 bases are TGCAGCGCCCAAACAGGGGAAGAGACCCAGTACTTC. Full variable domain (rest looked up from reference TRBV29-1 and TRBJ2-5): SAVISQKPSRDICQRGTSLTIQCQVDSQVTMMFWYRQQPGQSLTLIATANQGSEATYESGFVIDKFPISRPNLTFSTLTVSNMSPEDSSIYLCSAQTGEETQYFGPGTRLLVL.

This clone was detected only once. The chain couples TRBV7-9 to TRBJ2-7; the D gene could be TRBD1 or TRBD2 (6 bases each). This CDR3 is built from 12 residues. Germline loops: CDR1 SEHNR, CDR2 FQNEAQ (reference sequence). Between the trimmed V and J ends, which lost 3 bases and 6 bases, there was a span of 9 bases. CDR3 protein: CASSFGGGEQYF. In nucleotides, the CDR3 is TGTGCCAGCAGCTTTGGAGGGGGCGAGCAGTACTTC.

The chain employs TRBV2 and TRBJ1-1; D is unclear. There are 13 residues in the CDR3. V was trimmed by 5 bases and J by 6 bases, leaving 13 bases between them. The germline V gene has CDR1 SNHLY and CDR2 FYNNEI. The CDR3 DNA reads TGTGCCAGCAGTTCGTCACGGGGAGCTGAAGCTTTCTTT. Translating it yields CASSSSRGAEAFF. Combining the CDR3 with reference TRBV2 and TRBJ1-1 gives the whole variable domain EPEVTQTPSHQVTQMGQEVILRCVPISNHLYFYWYRQILGQKVEFLVSFYNNEISEKSEIFDDQFSVERPDGSNFTLKIRSTKLEDSAMYFCASSSSRGAEAFFGQGTRLTVV.

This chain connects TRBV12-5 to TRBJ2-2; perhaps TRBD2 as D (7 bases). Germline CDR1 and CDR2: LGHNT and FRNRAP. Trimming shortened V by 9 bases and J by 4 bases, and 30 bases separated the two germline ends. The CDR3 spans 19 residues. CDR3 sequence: CARGGGRGAGLLSTGELFF. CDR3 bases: TGTGCTAGGGGTGGGGGACGGGGGGCGGGACTCCTTAGCACCGGGGAGCTGTTTTTT.

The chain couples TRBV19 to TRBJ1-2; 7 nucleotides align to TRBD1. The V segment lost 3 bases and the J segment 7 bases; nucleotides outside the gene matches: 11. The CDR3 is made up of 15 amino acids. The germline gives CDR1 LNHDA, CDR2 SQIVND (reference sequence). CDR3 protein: CASSIEAGGEFGYTF. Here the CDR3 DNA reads TGTGCCAGTAGTATTGAGGCAGGGGGAGAATTTGGCTACACCTTC.

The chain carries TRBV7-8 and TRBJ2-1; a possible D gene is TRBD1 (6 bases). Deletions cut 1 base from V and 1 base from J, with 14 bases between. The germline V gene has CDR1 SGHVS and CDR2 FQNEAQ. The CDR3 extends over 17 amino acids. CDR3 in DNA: TGTGCCAGCAGCTTAGGTGGGGGCGGAAGTTCCTACAATGAGCAGTTCTTC. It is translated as CASSLGGGGSSYNEQFF.

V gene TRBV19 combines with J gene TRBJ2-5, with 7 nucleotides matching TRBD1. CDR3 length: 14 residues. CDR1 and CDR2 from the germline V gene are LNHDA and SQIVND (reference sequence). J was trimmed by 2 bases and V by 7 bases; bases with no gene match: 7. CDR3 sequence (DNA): TGTGCCAGTAAAAGAGGGACAGAGCAAGAGACCCAGTACTTC. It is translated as CASKRGTEQETQYF.

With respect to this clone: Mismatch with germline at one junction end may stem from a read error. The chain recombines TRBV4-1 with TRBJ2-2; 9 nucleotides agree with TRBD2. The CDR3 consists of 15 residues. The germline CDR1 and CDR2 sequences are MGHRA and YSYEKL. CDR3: CARSRGGGDTGELFF. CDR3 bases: TGCGCCCGCAGCCGCGGCGGGGGGGATACCGGGGAGCTGTTTTTT.

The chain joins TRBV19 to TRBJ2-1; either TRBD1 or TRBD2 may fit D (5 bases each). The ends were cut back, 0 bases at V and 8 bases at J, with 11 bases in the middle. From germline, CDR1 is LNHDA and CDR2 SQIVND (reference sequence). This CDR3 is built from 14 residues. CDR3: CASSIEWGLDEQFF. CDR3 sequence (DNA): TGTGCCAGTAGTATAGAGTGGGGGTTGGATGAGCAGTTCTTC.

CDR3: CASQRTLARTDTQYF. The CDR3, as DNA: TGTGCCAGTCAAAGAACCCTGGCGCGCACAGATACGCAGTATTTT. The chain combines TRBV28 with TRBJ2-3, with D hard to call. Germline V gene data show CDR1 as MDHEN and CDR2 as SYDVKM. V lost 9 bases and J 1 base, leaving 17 bases between the germline ends. This CDR3 contains 15 residues.

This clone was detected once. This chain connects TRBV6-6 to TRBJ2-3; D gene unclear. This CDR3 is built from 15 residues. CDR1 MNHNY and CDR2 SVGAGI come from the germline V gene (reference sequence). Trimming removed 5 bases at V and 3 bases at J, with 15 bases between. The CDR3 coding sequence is TGTGCCAGCAGTCTCGGTCGAGATGTAACAGATACGCAGTATTTT. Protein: CASSLGRDVTDTQYF.

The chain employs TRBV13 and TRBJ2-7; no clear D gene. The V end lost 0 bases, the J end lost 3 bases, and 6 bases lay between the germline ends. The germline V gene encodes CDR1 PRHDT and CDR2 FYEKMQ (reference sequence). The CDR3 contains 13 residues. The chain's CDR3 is CASSLGRFYEQYF. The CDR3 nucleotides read TGTGCCAGCAGCTTAGGCCGATTCTACGAGCAGTACTTC.

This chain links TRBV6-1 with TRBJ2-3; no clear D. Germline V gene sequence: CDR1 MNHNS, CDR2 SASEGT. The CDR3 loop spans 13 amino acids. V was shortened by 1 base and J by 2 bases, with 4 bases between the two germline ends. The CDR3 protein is CASSEVFTDTQYF. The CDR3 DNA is TGTGCCAGCAGTGAAGTCTTCACAGATACGCAGTATTTT.